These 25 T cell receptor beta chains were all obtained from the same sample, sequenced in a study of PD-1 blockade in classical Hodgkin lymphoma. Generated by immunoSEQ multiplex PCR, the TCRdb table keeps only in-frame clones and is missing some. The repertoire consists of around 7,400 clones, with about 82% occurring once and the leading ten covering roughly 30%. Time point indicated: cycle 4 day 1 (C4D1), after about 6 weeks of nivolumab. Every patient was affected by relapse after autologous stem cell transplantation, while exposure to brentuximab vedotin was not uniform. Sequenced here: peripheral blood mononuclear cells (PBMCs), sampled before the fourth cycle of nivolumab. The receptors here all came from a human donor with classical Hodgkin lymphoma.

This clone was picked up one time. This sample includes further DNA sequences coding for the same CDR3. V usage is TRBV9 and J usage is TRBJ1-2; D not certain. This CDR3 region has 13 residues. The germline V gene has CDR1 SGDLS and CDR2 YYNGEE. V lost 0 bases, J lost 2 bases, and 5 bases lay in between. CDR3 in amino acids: CASSVGQNYGYTF. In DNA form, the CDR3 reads TGTGCCAGCAGCGTAGGGCAGAACTATGGCTACACCTTC.

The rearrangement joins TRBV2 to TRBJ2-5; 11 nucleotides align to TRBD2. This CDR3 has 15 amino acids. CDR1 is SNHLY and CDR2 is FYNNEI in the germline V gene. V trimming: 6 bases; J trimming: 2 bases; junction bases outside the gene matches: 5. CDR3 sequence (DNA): TGTGCCAGCAGCGGACTAGCGGGTGTACAAGAGACCCAGTACTTC. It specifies CASSGLAGVQETQYF.

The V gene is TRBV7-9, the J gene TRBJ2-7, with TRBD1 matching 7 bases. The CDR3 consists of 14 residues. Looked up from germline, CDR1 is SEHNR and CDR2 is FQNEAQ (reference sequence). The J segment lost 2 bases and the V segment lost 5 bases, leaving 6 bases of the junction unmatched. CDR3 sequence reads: CASSPRDRTYEQYF. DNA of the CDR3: TGTGCCAGCAGCCCACGGGACAGAACCTACGAGCAGTACTTC.

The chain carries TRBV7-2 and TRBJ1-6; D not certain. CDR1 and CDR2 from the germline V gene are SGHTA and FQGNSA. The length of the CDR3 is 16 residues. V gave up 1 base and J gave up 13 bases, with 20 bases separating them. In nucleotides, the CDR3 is TGTGCCAGCAGCTTAGGCCCAGAACCCGGTAGTTTCCCCCTCCACTTT. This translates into CASSLGPEPGSFPLHF.

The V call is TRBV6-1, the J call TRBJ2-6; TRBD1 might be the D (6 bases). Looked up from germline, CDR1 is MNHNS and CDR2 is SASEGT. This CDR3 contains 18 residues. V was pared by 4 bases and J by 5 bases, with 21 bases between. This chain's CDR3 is CASSASPGEQSRANVLTF. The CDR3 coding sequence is TGTGCCAGCAGTGCGAGCCCAGGGGAACAAAGTCGGGCCAACGTCCTGACTTTC.

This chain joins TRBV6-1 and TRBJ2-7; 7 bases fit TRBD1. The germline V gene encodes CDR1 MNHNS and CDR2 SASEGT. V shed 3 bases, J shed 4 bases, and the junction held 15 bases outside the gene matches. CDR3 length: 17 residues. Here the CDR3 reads CASSEFESIGTAYEQYF. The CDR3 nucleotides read TGTGCCAGCAGTGAGTTTGAGTCTATAGGGACAGCTTACGAGCAGTACTTC.

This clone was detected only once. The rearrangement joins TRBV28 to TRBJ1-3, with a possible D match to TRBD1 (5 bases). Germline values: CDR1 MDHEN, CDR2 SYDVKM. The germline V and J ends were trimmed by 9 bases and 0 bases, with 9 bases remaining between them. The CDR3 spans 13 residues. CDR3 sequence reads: CASLGGSGNTIYF. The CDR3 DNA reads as TGTGCCAGTCTGGGGGGCTCTGGAAACACCATATATTTT.

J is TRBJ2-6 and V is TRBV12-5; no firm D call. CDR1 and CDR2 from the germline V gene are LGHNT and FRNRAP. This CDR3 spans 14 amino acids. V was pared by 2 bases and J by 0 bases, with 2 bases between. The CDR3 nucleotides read TGTGCTAGTGGTTTGTCCTCTGGGGCCAACGTCCTGACTTTC. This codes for CASGLSSGANVLTF.

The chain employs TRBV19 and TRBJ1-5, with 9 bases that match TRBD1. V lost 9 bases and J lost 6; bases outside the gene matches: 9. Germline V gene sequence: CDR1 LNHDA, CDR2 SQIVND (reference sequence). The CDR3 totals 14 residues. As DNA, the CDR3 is TGTGCCAGCAACAGGGGGCTTCAGGGTCAGCCCCAGCATTTT. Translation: CASNRGLQGQPQHF.

CDR3 in amino acids: CASSSRTGESYGYTF. The CDR3 DNA follows: TGTGCCAGCAGTTCCCGGACAGGGGAAAGCTATGGCTACACCTTC. V is TRBV6-1 and J is TRBJ1-2; 9 nucleotides line up with TRBD1. With 5 bases clipped from V and 4 bases from J, the junction kept 8 bases outside the gene matches. The germline CDR1 and CDR2 sequences are MNHNS and SASEGT. The CDR3 loop spans 15 amino acids.

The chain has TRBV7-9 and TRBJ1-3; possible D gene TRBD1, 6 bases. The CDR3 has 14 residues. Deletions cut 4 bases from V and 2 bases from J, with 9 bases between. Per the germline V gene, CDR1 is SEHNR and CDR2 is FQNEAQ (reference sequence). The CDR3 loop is CASSSGHPGNTIYF. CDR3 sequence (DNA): TGTGCCAGCAGCTCGGGACACCCTGGAAACACCATATATTTT.

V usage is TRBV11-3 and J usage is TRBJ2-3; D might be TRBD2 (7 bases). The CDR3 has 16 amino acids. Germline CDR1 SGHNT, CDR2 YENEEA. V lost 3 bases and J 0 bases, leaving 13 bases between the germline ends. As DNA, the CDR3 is TGTGCCAGCAGCTTCGGCGGGGGCCTTAGCACAGATACGCAGTATTTT. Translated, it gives CASSFGGGLSTDTQYF.

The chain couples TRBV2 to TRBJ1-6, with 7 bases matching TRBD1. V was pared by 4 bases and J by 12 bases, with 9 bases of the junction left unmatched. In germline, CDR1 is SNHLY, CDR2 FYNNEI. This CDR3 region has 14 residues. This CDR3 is CASSGQGIILPLHF. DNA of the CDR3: TGTGCCAGCAGTGGACAGGGTATCATTTTACCCCTCCACTTT.

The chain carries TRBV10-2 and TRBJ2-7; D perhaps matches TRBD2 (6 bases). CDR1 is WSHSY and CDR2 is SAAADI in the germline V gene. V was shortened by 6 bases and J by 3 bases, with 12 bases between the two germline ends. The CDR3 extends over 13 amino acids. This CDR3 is CASRYRGNYEQYF. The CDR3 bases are TGCGCCAGCAGGTATCGGGGGAACTACGAGCAGTACTTC.

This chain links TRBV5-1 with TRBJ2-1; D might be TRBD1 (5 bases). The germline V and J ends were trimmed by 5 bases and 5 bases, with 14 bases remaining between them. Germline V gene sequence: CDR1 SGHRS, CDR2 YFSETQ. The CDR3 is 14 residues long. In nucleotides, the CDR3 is TGCGCCAGCAGTCCCTATGCAGGGAACAATGAGCAGTTCTTC. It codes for CASSPYAGNNEQFF.

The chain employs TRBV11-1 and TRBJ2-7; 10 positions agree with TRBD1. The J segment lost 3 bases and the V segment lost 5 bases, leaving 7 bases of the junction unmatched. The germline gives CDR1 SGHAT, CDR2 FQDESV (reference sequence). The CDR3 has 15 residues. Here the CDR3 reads CASSHPGTGVYEQYF. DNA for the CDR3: TGTGCCAGCAGCCATCCCGGGACAGGGGTCTACGAGCAGTACTTC.

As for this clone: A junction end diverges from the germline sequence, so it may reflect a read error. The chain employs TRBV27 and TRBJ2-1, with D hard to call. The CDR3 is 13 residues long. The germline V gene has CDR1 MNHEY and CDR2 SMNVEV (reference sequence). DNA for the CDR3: TGTGCCAGCAGTTTATCCCTATACACTGAGCAGTTCTTC. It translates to CASSLSLYTEQFF.

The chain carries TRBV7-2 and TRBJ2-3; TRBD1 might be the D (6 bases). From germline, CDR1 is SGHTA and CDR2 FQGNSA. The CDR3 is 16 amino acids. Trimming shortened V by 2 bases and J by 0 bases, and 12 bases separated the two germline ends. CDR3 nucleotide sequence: TGTGCCAGCAGCTTAATGAGGGGGACCAGCACAGATACGCAGTATTTT. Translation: CASSLMRGTSTDTQYF.

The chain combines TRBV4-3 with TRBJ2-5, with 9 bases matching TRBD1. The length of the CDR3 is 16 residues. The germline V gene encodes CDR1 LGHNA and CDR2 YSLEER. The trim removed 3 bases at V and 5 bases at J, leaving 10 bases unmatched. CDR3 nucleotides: TGCGCCAGCAGCCAGATAAAGGGACAGGGTGAGGAGACCCAGTACTTC. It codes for CASSQIKGQGEETQYF.

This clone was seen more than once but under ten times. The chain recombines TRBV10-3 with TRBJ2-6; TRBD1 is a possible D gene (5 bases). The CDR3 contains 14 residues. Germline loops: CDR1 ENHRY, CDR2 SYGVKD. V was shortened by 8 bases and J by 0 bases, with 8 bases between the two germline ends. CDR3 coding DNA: TGTGCCATCGGGGCGGCCTCTGGGGCCAACGTCCTGACTTTC. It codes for CAIGAASGANVLTF.

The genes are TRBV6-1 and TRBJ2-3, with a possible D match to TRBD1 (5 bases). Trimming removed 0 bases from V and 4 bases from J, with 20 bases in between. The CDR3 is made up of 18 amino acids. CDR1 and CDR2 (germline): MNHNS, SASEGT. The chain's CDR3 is CASSEALTLVRAADTQYF. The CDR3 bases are TGTGCCAGCAGTGAAGCGCTCACTCTCGTCAGGGCGGCAGATACGCAGTATTTT.

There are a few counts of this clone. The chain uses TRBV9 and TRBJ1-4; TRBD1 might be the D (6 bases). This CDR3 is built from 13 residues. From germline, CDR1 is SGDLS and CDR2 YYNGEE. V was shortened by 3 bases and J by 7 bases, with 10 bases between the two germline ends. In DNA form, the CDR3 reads TGTGCCAGCAGCGCAGGGGATGGTGAAAAACTGTTTTTT. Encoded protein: CASSAGDGEKLFF.

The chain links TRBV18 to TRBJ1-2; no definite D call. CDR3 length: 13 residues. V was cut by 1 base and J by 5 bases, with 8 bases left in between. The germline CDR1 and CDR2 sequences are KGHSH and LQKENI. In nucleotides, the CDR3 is TGTGCCAGCTCACCACTCATAGAATATGGCTACACCTTC. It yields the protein CASSPLIEYGYTF.

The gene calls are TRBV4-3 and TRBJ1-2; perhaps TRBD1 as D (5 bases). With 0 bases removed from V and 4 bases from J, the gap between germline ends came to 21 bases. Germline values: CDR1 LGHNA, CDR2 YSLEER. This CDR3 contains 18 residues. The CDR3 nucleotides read TGCGCCAGCAGCCAAGATATTATCCCCGGAGAGGGACGCTATGGCTACACCTTC. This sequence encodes CASSQDIIPGEGRYGYTF.

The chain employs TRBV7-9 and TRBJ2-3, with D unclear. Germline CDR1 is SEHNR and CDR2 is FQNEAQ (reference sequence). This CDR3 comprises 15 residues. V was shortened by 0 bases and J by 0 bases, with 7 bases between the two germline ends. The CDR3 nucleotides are TGTGCCAGCAGCTTAGCCCCGGCTAGCACAGATACGCAGTATTTT. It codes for CASSLAPASTDTQYF.